The present entry profiles one TCR beta chain with its context. This table comes from immunoSEQ multiplex PCR, and its TCRdb copy is limited to in-frame clones, with some not included. The sample has about 230,000 clones, around 88% seen once. CDR3 size: 17 residues. The V and J ends lost 5 bases and 0 bases respectively, with 17 bases between them. From germline, CDR1 is SGHTS and CDR2 YDEGEE. This entry is derived from a study of blood T cell repertoires in COVID-19. Sequencing was carried out using PBMCs or T cells enriched from blood (not recorded which). This sequence was found in a woman aged 40-49 years with acute COVID-19. The rearrangement links TRBV5-8 to TRBJ2-2; D is possibly TRBD1 (6 bases). CDR3 DNA: TGTGCCAGCAGATTCGGTGGGGGACACCCGAACACCGGGGAGCTGTTTTTT. Residues: CASRFGGGHPNTGELFF.